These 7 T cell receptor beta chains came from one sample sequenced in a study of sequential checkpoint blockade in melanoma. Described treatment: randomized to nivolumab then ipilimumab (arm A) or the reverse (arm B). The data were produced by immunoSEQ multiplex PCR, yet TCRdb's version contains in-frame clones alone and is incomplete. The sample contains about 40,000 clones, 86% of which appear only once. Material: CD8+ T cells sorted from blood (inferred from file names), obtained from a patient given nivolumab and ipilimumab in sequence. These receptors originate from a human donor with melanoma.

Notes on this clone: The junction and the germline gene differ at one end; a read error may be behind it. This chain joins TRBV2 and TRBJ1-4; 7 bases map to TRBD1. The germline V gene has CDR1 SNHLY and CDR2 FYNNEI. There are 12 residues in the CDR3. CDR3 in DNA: TGTGCCAGCAGTGAAGGTAGCCCGACAGGGCGGTTT. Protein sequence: CASSEGSPTGRF.

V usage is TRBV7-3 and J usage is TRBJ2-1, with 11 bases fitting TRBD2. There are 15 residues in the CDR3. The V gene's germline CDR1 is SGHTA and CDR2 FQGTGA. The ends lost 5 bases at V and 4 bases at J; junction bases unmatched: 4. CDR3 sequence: CASSILAGGYNEQFF. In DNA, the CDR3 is TGTGCCAGCAGCATCCTAGCGGGAGGATACAATGAGCAGTTCTTC. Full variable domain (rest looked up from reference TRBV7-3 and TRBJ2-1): GAGVSQTPSNKVTEKGKYVELRCDPISGHTALYWYRQSLGQGPEFLIYFQGTGAADDSGLPNDRFFAVRPEGSVSTLKIQRTERGDSAVYLCASSILAGGYNEQFFGPGTRLTVL.

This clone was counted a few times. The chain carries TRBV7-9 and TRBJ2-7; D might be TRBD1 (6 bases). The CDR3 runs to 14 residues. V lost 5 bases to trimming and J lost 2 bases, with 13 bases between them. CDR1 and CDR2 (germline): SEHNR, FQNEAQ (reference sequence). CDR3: CASSATGPPYEQYF. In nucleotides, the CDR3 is TGTGCCAGCAGCGCAACAGGGCCCCCCTACGAGCAGTACTTC.

DNA of the CDR3: TGCGCCAGCAGCTCCGGGGAACCTGGTGCGGGTGAAGCTTTCTTT. Translating it yields CASSSGEPGAGEAFF. The V gene is TRBV5-1, the J gene TRBJ1-1; D unresolved. The germline CDR1 and CDR2 sequences are SGHRS and YFSETQ. This CDR3 spans 15 amino acids. V was shortened by 3 bases and J by 7 bases, with 19 bases between the two germline ends.

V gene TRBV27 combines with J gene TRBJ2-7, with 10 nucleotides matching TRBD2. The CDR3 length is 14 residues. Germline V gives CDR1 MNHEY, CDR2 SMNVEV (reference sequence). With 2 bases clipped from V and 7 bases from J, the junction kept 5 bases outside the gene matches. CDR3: CASSLLAGDLEQYF. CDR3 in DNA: TGTGCCAGCAGTTTACTAGCGGGAGATCTAGAGCAGTACTTC.

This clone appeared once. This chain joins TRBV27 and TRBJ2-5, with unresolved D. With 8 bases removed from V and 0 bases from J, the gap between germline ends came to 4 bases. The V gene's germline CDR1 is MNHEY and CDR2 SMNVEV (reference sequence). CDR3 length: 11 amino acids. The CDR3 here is CASGHQETQYF. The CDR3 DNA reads TGTGCCAGCGGGCACCAAGAGACCCAGTACTTC.

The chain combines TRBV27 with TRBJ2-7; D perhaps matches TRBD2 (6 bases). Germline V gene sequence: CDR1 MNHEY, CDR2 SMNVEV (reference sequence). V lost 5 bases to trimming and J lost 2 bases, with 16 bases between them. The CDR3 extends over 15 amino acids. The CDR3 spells CASSPRGSGTYEQYF. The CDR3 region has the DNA TGTGCCAGCAGTCCCCGAGGTAGCGGAACCTACGAGCAGTACTTC.